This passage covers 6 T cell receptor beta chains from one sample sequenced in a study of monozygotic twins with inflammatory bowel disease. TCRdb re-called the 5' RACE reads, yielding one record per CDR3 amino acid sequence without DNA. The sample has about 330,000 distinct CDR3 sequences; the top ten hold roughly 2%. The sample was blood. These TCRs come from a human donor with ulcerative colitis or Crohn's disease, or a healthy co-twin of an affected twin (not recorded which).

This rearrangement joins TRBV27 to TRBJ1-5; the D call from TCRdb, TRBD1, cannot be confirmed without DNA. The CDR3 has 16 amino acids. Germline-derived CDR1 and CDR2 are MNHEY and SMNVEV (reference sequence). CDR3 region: CASSPQGAEGNQPQHF.

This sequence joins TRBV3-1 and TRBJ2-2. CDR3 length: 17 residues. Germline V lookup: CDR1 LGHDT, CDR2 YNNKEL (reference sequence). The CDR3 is CASSQRGIYANTGELFF.

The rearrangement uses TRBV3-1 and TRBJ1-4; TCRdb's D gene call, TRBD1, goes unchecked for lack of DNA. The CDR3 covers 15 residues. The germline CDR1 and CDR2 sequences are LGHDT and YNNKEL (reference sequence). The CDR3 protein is CASSSQGYSNEKLFF.

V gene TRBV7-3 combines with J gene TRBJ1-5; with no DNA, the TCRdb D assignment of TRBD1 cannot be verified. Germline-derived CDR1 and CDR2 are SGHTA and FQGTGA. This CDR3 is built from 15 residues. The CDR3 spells CASSLNGQPNQPQHF.

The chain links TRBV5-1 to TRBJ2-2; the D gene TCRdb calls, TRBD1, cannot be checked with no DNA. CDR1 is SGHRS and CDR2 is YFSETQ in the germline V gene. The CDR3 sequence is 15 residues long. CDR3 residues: CASSLSRGSTGELFF.

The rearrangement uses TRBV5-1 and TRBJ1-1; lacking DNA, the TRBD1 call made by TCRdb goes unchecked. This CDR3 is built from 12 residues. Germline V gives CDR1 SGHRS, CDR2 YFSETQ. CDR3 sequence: CASKGMNTEAFF. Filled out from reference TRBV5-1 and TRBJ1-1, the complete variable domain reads KAGVTQTPRYLIKTRGQQVTLSCSPISGHRSVSWYQQTPGQGLQFLFEYFSETQRNKGNFPGRFSGRQFSNSRSEMNVSTLELGDSALYLCASKGMNTEAFFGQGTRLTVV.